This paragraph reports one T cell receptor (beta chain). The antigen this receptor binds is unknown. Base qualities are not recorded, but no much larger clone differs from it by a single base. In the prospective study, participants were 18 to 89 years old, resided in about two dozen geographic areas of the United States, and were enrolled through a virtual design. To assign participants to cohorts, the prospective study relied on clinical history that participants themselves reported in a screening survey and a study questionnaire. ImmuneRACE Cohort 3 recovered participants were defined by two consecutive negative NP/OP PCR tests, healthcare professional clearance, or symptom resolution. Mobile phlebotomists in the prospective study collected whole blood, serum and a nasopharyngeal or oropharyngeal swab from every participant. Prospective study participants could optionally give additional blood draws and questionnaires over an approximately 2-month period. Before DNA extraction, prospective study blood samples were shipped either frozen or at room temperature.

TCRbeta CDR3 regions were amplified from genomic DNA using the immunoSEQ Assay, a bias-controlled multiplex PCR. In the source study's methods: Within the assay, amplification of reference gene primers was used to estimate how many nucleated cells each sample contained. To quantify the absolute abundance of each unique TCRbeta CDR3 rearrangement, sequence reads were collapsed and filtered. For each sample, productive Simpson clonality was calculated by taking the square root of Simpson's diversity index across productive rearrangements. The table comes from immuneACCESS by way of TCRdb, which keeps in-frame sequences with V and J called. Part of the clones is missing from these tables; in studies checked, under half for an unresolved V gene and the rest for unknown reasons. Clone size and the V and J calls come from that table; the DNA yielded D and trimming. The table for this sample lists 200,000 to 250,000 clones; 86% of them were counted only once. Around 2% of the sample is taken by the ten largest.

The record originates from a study of blood T cell repertoires in COVID-19 (dated by TCRdb to the early 2020s). Notes on the research overall: Samples covering the acute and convalescent phases of COVID-19 were provided by collaborators in the United States, Italy and Spain. Where HLA class I and class II types were available, the types were taken from metadata supplied by the sample provider, not from assay-based typing. The repertoires were released in a freely available public database intended as a resource for research on the immune response to SARS-CoV-2. The prospective study material was composed of cDNA or gDNA derived from T cells, B-cell-depleted T cells, or PBMCs. Subjects who had been exposed to COVID-19, were actively infected with it, or had recovered from it provided the deeply sampled blood TCRbeta repertoires that made up the dataset. A de-identified subject ID, COVID-19 status, age in years and sex were almost always included in the sample metadata. The samples were drawn from the first 160 participants of the ongoing ImmuneRACE study and from over 950 subjects provided by 6 global collaborators. Broader findings and caveats from the paper: The quantity of clinical and demographic metadata differed by source and by participant and was supplied without curation.

From the germline V gene, CDR1 is SGHNT and CDR2 is YENEEA. V is trimmed back by 5 bases and J by 5 bases, and the junction contains 11 bases that no gene match accounts for. Reading from cysteine to phenylalanine, the CDR3 counts 15 amino acids. Only the CDR3 DNA stays, 45 bases, in frame from base 1. The chain joins TRBV11-3 to TRBJ2-5, with 7 bases in between that match TRBD2. The TCR comes from a woman aged 45 to 65 who had recovered from COVID-19. Input material: PBMCs or T cells enriched from blood (not recorded which). The DNA reads TGTGCCAGCAGCAACGAAGCGGGGCTCGGGGAGACCCAGTACTTC. Its translation reads: CASSNEAGLGETQYF.